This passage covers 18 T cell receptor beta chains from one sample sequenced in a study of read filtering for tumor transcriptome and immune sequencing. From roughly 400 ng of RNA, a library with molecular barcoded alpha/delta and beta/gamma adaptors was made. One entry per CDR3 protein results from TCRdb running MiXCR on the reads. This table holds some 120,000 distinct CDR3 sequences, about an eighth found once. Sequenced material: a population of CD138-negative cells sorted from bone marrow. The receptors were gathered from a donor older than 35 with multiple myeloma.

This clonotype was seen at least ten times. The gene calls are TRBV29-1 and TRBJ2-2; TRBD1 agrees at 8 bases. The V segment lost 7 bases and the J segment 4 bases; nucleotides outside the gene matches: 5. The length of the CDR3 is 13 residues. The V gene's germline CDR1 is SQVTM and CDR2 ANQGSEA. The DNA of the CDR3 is TGCAGCGCGGGACAGGTTGGCACCGGGGAGCTGTTTTTT. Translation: CSAGQVGTGELFF.

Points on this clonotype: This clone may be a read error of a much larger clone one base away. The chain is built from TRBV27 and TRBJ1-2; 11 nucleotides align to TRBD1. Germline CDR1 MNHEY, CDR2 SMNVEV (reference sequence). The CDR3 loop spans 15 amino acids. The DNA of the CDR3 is TGTGCCAGCAGACGCCCGGGACAGGGGGACTATAGCTACACCTTC. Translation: CASRRPGQGDYSYTF.

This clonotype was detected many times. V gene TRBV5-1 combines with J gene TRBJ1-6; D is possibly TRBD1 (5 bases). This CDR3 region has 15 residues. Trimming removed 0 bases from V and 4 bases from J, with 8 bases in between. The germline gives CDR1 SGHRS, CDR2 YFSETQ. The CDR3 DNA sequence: TGCGCCAGCAGCTTGGCCCCAGGGTATAATTCACCCCTCCACTTT. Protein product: CASSLAPGYNSPLHF. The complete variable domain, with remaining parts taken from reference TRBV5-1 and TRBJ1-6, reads KAGVTQTPRYLIKTRGQQVTLSCSPISGHRSVSWYQQTPGQGLQFLFEYFSETQRNKGNFPGRFSGRQFSNSRSEMNVSTLELGDSALYLCASSLAPGYNSPLHFGNGTRLTVT.

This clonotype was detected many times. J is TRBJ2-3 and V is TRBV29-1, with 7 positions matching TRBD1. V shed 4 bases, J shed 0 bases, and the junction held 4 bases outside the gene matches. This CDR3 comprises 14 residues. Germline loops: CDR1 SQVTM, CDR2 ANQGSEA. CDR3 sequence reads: CSVVSRGSTDTQYF. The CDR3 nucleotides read TGCAGCGTTGTATCCAGGGGGAGCACAGATACGCAGTATTTT.

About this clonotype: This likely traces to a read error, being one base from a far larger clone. The CDR3 DNA reads as TGCGCCAGCAGCCCCGGGGCTGGGGGGGGAACCTCCAATGAGCAGTTCTTC. Protein: CASSPGAGGGTSNEQFF. V and J are TRBV4-1 and TRBJ2-1; 7 nucleotides agree with TRBD2. Trimming removed 4 bases from V and 6 bases from J; junction bases left unmatched: 15. This CDR3 comprises 17 residues. Germline CDR1 is MGHRA and CDR2 is YSYEKL.

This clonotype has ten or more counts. CDR3 in amino acids: CASSADSANSPLHF. In nucleotides, the CDR3 is TGTGCCAGCTCGGCGGATTCAGCTAATTCACCCCTCCACTTT. The rearrangement uses TRBV18 and TRBJ1-6, with D unclear. The CDR3 covers 14 residues. Germline V CDR1 and CDR2: KGHSH, LQKENI. V dropped 6 bases and J dropped 6 bases, with 12 bases sitting between them.

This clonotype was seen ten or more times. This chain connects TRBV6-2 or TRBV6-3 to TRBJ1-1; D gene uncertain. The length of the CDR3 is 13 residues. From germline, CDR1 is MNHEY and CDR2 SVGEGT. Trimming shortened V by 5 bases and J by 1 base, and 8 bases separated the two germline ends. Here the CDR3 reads CASSKTANTEAFF. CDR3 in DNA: TGTGCCAGCAGTAAAACAGCGAACACTGAAGCTTTCTTT.

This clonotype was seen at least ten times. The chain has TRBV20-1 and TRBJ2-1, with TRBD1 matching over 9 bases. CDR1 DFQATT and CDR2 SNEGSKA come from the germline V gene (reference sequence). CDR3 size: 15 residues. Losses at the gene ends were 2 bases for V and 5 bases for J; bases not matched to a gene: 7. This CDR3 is CSARQPGQGHNEQFF. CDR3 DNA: TGCAGTGCTAGACAACCGGGACAGGGCCACAATGAGCAGTTCTTC.

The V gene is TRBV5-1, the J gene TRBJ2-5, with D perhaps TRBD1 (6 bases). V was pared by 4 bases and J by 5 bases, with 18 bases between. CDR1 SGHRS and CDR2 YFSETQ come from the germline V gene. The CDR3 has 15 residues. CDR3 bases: TGCGCCAGCAGCCCAGCTAGCAGGGGCGGTGAGACCCAGTACTTC. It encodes CASSPASRGGETQYF.

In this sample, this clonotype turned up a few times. The CDR3 loop reads CASSTRGRTNEKLFF. In DNA form, the CDR3 reads TGTGCCAGTAGTACCCGGGGACGGACTAATGAAAAACTGTTTTTT. The chain combines TRBV19 with TRBJ1-4; tentative D call: TRBD1 (5 bases). Trimming stripped 4 bases from V and 2 bases from J, with 11 bases between. Germline CDR1 and CDR2: LNHDA and SQIVND (reference sequence). The CDR3 length is 15 residues.

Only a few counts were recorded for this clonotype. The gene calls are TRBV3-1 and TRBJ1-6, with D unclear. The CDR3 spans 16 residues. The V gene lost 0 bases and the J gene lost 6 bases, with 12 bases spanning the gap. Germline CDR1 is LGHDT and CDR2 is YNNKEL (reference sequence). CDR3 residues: CASSQDTFRGNSPLHF. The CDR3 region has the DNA TGTGCCAGCAGCCAAGATACATTCCGCGGTAATTCACCCCTCCACTTT.

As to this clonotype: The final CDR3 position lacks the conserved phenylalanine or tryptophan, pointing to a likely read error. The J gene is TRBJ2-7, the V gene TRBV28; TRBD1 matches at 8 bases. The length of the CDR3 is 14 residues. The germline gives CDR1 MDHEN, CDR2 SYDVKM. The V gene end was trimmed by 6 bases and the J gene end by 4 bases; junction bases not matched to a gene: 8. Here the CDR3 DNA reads TGTGCCAGCAGGCGGACAGGGCCAAATTACGAGCAGTACCTC. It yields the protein CASRRTGPNYEQYL.

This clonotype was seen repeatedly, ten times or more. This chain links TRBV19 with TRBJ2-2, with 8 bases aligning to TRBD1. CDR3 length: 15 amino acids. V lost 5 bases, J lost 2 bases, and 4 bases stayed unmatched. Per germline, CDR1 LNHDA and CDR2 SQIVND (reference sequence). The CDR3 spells CASSFRGLNTGELFF. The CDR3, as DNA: TGTGCCAGTAGTTTCAGGGGGCTCAACACCGGGGAGCTGTTTTTT.

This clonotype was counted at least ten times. The CDR3 nucleotides are TGTGCCACCAGTGGACCTAGCGGAGAGACCCAGTACTTC. This translates into CATSGPSGETQYF. The rearrangement links TRBV24-1 to TRBJ2-5, with 7 bases fitting TRBD2. V was clipped by 5 bases and J by 4 bases; unmatched bases: 3. Germline-derived CDR1 and CDR2 are KGHDR and SFDVKD. The CDR3 has 13 amino acids.

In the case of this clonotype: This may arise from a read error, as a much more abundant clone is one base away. The CDR3 nucleotides read TGTGCCAGCAGTTTATTAGATGGCTACACCTTC. Amino acid sequence: CASSLLDGYTF. The chain carries TRBV28 and TRBJ1-2; no clear D. Trimming pared 1 base from V and 6 bases from J, leaving 3 bases between. In germline, CDR1 is MDHEN, CDR2 SYDVKM. The CDR3 runs 11 residues.

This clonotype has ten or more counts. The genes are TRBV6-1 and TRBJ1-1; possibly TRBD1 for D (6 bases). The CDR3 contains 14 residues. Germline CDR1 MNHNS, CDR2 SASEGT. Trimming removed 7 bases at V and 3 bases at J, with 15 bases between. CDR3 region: CASNRGGSDTEAFF. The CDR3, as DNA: TGTGCCAGCAATAGGGGGGGATCGGACACTGAAGCTTTCTTT.

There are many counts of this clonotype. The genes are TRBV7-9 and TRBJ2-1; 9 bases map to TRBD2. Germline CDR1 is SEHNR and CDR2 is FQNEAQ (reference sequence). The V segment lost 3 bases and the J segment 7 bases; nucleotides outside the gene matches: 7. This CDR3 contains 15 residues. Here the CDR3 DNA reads TGTGCCAGCAGCTTCGGGACTAGCAACCTAAATGAGCAGTTCTTC. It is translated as CASSFGTSNLNEQFF. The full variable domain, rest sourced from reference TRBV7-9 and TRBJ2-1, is DTGVSQNPRHKITKRGQNVTFRCDPISEHNRLYWYRQTLGQGPEFLTYFQNEAQLEKSRLLSDRFSAERPKGSFSTLEIQRTEQGDSAMYLCASSFGTSNLNEQFFGPGTRLTVL.

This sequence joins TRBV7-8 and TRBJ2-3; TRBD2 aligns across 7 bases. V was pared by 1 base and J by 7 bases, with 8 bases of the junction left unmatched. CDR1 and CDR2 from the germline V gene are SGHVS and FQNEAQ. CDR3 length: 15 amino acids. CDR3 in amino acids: CASSLVRTSTNTQYF. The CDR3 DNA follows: TGTGCCAGCAGCTTAGTAAGGACTAGTACAAATACGCAGTATTTT.